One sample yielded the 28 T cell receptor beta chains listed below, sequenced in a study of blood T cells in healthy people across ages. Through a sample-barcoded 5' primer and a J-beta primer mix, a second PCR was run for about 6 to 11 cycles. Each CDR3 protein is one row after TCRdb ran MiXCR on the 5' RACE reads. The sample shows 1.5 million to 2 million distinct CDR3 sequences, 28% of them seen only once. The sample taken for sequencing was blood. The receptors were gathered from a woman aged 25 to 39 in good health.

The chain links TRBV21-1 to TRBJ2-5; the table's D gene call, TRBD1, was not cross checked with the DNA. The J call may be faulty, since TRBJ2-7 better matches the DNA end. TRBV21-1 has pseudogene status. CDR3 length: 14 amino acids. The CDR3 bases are TGTGCCGCCGGGGGGACAGCGCCTTACTACGAGCAGTACTTC. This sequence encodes CAAGGTAPYYEQYF.

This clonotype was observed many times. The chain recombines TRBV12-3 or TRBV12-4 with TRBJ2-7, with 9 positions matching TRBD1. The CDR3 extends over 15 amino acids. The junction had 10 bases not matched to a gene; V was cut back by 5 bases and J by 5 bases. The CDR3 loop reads CASSTGGTGIHEQYF. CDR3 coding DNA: TGTGCCAGCAGTACAGGCGGGACAGGGATCCACGAGCAGTACTTC.

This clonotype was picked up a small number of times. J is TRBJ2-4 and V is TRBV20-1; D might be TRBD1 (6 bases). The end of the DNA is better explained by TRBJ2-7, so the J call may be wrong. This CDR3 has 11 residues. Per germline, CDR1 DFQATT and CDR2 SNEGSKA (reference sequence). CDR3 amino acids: CSAIAGVEQYF. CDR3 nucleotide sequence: TGCAGTGCTATAGCAGGGGTCGAGCAGTACTTC.

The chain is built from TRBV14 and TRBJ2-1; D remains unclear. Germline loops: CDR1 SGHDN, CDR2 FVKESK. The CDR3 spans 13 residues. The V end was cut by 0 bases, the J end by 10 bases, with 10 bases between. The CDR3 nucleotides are TGTGCCAGCAGCCAAGAGACCATCTACGAGCAGTTCTTC. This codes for CASSQETIYEQFF.

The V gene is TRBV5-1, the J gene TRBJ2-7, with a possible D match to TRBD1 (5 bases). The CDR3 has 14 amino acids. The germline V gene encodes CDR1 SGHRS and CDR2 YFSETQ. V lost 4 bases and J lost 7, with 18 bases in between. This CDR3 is CASSPGAGPVEQYF. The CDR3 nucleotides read TGCGCCAGCAGCCCTGGGGCAGGGCCCGTGGAGCAGTACTTC.

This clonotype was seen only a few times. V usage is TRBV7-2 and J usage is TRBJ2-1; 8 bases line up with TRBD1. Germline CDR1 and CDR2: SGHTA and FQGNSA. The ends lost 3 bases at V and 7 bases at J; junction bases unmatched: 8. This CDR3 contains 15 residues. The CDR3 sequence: CASSFVTGVGNEQFF. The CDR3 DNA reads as TGTGCCAGCAGCTTTGTGACAGGGGTGGGAAATGAGCAGTTCTTC.

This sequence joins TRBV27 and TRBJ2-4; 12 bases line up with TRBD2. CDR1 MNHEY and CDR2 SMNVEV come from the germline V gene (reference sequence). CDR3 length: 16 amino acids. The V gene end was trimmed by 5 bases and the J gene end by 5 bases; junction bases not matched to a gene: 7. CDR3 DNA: TGTGCCAGCAGTCCACTCGGGACTAGCGGGCAAAACATTCAGTACTTC. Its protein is CASSPLGTSGQNIQYF.

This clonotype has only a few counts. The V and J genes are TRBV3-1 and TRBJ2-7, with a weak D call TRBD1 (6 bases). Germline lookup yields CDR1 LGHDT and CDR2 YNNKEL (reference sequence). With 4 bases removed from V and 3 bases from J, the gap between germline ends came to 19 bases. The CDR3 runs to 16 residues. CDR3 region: CASSPETQTGSYEQYF. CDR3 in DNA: TGTGCCAGCAGCCCAGAAACTCAGACAGGAAGCTACGAGCAGTACTTC.

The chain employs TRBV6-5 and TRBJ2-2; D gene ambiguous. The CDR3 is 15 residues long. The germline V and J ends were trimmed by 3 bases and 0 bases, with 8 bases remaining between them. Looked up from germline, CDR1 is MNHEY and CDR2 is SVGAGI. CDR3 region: CASSYQLSNTGELFF. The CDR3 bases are TGTGCCAGCAGTTATCAGCTATCGAACACCGGGGAGCTGTTTTTT.

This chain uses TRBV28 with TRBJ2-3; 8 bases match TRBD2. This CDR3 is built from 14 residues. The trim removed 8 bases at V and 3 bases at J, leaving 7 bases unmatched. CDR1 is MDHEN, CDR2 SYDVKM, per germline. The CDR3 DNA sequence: TGTGCCAGCGGCGGGGGGCGCGGGACAGATACGCAGTATTTT. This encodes CASGGGRGTDTQYF.

The CDR3 protein is CASSRLAGGPNEQYF. DNA for the CDR3: TGCGCCAGCAGCCGACTAGCGGGGGGGCCCAACGAGCAGTACTTC. The chain is built from TRBV5-1 and TRBJ2-7; TRBD2 matches 14 bases. CDR1 is SGHRS and CDR2 is YFSETQ in the germline V gene. V shed 4 bases, J shed 5 bases, and the junction held 5 bases outside the gene matches. CDR3 size: 15 residues.

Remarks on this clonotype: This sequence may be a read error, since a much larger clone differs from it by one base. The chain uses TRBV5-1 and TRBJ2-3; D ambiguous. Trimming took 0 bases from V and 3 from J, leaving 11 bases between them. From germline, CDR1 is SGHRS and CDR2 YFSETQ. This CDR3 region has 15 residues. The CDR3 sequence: CASSLAHPSTDTQYF. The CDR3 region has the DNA TGCGCCAGCAGCTTGGCCCATCCATCAACAGATACGCAGTATTTT.

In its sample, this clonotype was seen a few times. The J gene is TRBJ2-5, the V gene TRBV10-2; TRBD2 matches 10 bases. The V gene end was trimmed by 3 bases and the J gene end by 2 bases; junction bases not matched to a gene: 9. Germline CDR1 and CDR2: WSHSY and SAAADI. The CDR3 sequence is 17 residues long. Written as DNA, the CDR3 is TGCGCCAGCAGTGAAGGGCCAGCGGGGGGGATTCAAGAGACCCAGTACTTC. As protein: CASSEGPAGGIQETQYF.

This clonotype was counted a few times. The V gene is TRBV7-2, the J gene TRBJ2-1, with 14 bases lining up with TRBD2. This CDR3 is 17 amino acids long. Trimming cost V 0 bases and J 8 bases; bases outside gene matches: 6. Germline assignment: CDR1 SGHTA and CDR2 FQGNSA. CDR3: CASSLAGLAGAPHEQFF. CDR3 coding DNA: TGTGCCAGCAGCTTAGCGGGACTAGCGGGGGCTCCCCATGAGCAGTTCTTC.

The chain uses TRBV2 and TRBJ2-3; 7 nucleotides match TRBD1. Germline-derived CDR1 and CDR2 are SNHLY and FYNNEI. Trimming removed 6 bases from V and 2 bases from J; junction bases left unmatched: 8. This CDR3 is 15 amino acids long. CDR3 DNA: TGTGCCAGCAGCGACAGGGCGGAGGCCACAGATACGCAGTATTTT. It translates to CASSDRAEATDTQYF.

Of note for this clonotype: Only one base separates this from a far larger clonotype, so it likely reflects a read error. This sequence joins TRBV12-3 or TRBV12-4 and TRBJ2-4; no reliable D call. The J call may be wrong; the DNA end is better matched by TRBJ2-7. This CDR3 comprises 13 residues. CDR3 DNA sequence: TGTGCCAGCAGGTTAGGAGACCACTACGAGCAGTACTTC. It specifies CASRLGDHYEQYF.

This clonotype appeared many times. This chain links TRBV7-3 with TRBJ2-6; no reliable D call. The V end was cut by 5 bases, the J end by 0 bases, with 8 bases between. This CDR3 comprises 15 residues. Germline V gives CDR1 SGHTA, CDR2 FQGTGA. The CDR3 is CASSPPNSGANVLTF. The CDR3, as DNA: TGTGCCAGCAGCCCCCCTAACTCTGGGGCCAACGTCCTGACTTTC.

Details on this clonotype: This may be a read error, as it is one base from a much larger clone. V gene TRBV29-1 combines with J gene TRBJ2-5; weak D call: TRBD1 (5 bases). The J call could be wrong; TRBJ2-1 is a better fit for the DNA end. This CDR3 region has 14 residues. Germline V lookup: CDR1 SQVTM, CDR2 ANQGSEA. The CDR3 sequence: CSVDGVGEQETQFF. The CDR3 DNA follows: TGCAGCGTTGACGGCGTAGGGGAACAAGAGACCCAGTTCTTC.

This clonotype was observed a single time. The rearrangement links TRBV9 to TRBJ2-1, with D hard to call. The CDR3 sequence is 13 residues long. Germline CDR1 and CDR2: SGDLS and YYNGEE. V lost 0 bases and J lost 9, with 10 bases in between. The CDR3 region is CASSVEGQSEQFF. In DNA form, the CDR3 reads TGTGCCAGCAGCGTAGAAGGTCAAAGTGAGCAGTTCTTC.

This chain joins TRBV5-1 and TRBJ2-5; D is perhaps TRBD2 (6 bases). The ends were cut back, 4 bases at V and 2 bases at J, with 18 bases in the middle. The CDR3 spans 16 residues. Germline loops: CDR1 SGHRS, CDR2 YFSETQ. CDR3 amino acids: CASSQYRETLQETQYF. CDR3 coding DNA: TGCGCCAGCAGCCAATACCGGGAGACCCTACAAGAGACCCAGTACTTC.

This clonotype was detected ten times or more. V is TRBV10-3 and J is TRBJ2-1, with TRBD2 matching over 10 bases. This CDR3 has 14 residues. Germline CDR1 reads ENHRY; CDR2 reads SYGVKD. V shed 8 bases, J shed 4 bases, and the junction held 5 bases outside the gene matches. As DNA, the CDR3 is TGTGCCATCGGGAGCGGGGGGGCATACAATGAGCAGTTCTTC. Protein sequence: CAIGSGGAYNEQFF.

CDR3 loop: CASSLRRDWADTQYF. In nucleotides, the CDR3 is TGTGCCAGCAGTTTACGGCGGGATTGGGCAGATACGCAGTATTTT. The gene calls are TRBV12-3 or TRBV12-4 and TRBJ2-3, with D possibly being TRBD2 (6 bases). The length of the CDR3 is 15 residues. The V end was cut by 2 bases, the J end by 4 bases, with 13 bases between.

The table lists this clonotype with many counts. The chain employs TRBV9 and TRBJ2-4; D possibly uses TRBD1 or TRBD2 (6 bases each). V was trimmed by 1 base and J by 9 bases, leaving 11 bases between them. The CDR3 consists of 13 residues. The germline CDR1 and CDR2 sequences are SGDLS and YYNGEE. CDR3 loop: CASSVLQGGIQYF. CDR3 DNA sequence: TGTGCCAGCAGCGTACTACAGGGAGGCATTCAGTACTTC.

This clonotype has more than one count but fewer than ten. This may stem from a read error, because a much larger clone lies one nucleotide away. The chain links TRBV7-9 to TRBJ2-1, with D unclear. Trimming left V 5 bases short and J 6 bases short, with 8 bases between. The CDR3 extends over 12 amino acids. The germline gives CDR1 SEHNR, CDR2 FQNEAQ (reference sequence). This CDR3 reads CASSPPVNEQFF. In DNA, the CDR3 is TGTGCCAGCAGCCCGCCGGTCAATGAGCAGTTCTTC.

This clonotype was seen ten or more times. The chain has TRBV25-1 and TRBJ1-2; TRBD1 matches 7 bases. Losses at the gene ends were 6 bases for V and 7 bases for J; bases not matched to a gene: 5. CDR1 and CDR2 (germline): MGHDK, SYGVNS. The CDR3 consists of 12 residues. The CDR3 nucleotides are TGTGCCAGCAGGACAGGGTCTGGTGGCTACACCTTC. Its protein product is CASRTGSGGYTF.

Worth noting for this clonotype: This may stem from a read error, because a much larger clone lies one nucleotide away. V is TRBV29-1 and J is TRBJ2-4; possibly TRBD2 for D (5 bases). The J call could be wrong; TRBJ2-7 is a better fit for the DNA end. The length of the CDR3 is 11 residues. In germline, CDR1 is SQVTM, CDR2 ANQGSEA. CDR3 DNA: TGCAGCGTTCGGGGTGGTTGCGAGCAGTACTTC. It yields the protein CSVRGGCEQYF.

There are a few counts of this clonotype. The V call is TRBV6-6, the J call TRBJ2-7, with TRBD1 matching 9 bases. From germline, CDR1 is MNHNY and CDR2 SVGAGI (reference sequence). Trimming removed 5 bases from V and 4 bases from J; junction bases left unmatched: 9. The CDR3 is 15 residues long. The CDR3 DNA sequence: TGTGCCAGCAGTAAACCGGGACAGGGCCAATACGAGCAGTACTTC. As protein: CASSKPGQGQYEQYF.

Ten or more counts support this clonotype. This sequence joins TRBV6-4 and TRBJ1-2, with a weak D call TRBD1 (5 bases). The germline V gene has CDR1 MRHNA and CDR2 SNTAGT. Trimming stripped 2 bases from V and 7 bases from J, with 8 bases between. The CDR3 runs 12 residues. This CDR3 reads CASSDGGSGYTF. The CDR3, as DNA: TGTGCCAGCAGTGACGGGGGTAGTGGCTACACCTTC.